Below, 2 T cell receptor beta chains from the same sample are listed, as sequenced in a study of regulatory T cells in long-lasting Graves disease. Arm-PCR of CDR3 regions and iRepertoire HTBI primers were used to build TCR beta libraries. TCRdb reprocessed the multiplex PCR reads with MiXCR, giving one entry per CDR3 protein. This table holds some 430,000 distinct CDR3 sequences, roughly 21% found once. Described time point: persistent/refractory GD, antithyroid drugs over 5 years with positive TRAb. Isolated PBMC RNA provided the starting material for the TCR library. The source material was peripheral blood mononuclear cells (PBMCs), sampled when the disease was refractory, from a patient treated with antithyroid drugs. All receptors come from a female donor with Graves disease.

This clonotype was recorded at least ten times. The chain employs TRBV20-1 and TRBJ1-2; D is perhaps TRBD1 (6 bases). V was pared by 1 base and J by 2 bases, with 14 bases between. There are 15 residues in the CDR3. Germline V gives CDR1 DFQATT, CDR2 SNEGSKA (reference sequence). The CDR3 coding sequence is TGCAGTGCTAGAGGTATACAAGGACAGAACTATGGCTACACCTTC. Encoded protein: CSARGIQGQNYGYTF.

The sample holds many counts of this clonotype. The CDR3 coding sequence is TGTGCCAGCGGGACAGAGAACTATGGCTACACCTTC. Translation: CASGTENYGYTF. The chain combines TRBV6-2 or TRBV6-3 with TRBJ1-2; 7 bases align to TRBD1. The trim removed 8 bases at V and 2 bases at J, leaving 2 bases unmatched. Germline CDR1 reads MNHEY; CDR2 reads SVGEGT. The CDR3 contains 12 residues.